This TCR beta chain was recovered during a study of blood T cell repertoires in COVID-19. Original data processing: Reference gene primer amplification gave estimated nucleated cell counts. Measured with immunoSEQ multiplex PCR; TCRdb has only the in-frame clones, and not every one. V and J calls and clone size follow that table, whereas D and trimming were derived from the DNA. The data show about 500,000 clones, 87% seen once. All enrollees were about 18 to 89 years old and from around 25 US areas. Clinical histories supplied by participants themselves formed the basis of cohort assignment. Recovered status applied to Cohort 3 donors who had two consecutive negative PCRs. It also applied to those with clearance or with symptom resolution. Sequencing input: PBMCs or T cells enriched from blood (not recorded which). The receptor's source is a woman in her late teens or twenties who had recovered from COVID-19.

The CDR3 protein is CALGQGNEKLFF. The CDR3 DNA reads as TGTGCCTTGGGACAGGGGAACGAAAAACTGTTTTTT. The chain couples TRBV30 to TRBJ1-4; 10 nucleotides line up with TRBD1. The junction had 4 bases not matched to a gene; V was cut back by 7 bases and J by 8 bases. The CDR3 is 12 amino acids. Germline loops: CDR1 GTSNPN, CDR2 SVGIG (reference sequence).